This T cell receptor (beta chain) was observed in a study of tumor and adjacent non-tumor tissue in lung cancer. Study at large: Approximately 4.2 million productive TCRbeta reads were obtained per sample on average.

A remark on this clonotype: Antigen unknown.

RNA was extracted from bulk tissue without any cell sorting. Chemotherapy-naive patients with new lung cancer underwent thoracic surgery in China, August–November 2014. Findings and caveats of the study: Normal lung showed higher cumulative top 100 clone frequency than tumor.

The CDR3 has 13 amino acids. V was cut by 6 bases and J by 0 bases, with 6 bases left in between. CDR1 and CDR2 (germline): SNHLY, FYNNEI. Three rounds of nested PCR, following a modified ARM-PCR protocol, produced the TCRbeta library. A single record per CDR3 protein comes from TCRdb applying MiXCR to the multiplex PCR reads. The sample lists around 140,000 distinct CDR3 sequences; around 60% were seen once. This clonotype was obtained from a man aged 55-75 years with small cell lung cancer. The sample taken for sequencing was lung tumor tissue. The rearrangement uses TRBV2 and TRBJ1-5; D unresolved. The CDR3 region is CASRAYSNQPQHF. The DNA of the CDR3 is TGTGCCAGCAGGGCCTATAGCAATCAGCCCCAGCATTTT.